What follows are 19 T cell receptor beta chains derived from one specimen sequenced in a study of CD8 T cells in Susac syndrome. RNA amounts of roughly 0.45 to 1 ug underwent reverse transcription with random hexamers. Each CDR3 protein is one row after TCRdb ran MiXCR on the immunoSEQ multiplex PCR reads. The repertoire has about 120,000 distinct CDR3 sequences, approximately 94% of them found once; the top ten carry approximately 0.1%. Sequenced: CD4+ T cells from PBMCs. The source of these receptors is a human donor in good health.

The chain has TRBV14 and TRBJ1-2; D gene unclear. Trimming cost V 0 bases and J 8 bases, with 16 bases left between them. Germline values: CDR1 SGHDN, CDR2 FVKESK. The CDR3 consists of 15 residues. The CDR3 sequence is CASSQEALSHQGYTF. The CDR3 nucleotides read TGTGCCAGCAGCCAAGAGGCGTTGTCCCACCAGGGCTACACCTTC.

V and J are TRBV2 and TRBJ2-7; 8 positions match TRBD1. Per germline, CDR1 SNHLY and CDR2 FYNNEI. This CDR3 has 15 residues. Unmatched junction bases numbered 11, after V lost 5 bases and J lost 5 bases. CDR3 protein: CASSTRTGNFDEQYF. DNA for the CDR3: TGTGCCAGCAGTACCCGGACAGGGAATTTTGACGAGCAGTACTTC.

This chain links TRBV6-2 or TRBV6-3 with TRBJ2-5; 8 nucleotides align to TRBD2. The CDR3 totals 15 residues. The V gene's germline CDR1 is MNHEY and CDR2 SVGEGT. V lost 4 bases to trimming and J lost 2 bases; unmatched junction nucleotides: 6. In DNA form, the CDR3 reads TGTGCCAGCAGTTGGCAAGCGGGAGAACAAGAGACCCAGTACTTC. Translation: CASSWQAGEQETQYF.

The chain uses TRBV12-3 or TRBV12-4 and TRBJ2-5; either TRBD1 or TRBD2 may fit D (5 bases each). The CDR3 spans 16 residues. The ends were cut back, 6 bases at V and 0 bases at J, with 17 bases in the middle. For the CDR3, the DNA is TGTGCCAGCAGCTGGGGGTCGCTCGTAGACCAAGAGACCCAGTACTTC. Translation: CASSWGSLVDQETQYF.

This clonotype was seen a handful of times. The CDR3 DNA sequence: TGTGCCAGCAGTGATCTAGGGGAGCAGTTCTTC. Translating gives CASSDLGEQFF. The V gene is TRBV2, the J gene TRBJ2-1; D uncertain. The CDR3 runs 11 residues. The V gene lost 3 bases and the J gene lost 10 bases, with 7 bases spanning the gap. Looked up from germline, CDR1 is SNHLY and CDR2 is FYNNEI. Combining the CDR3 with reference TRBV2 and TRBJ2-1 gives the whole variable domain EPEVTQTPSHQVTQMGQEVILRCVPISNHLYFYWYRQILGQKVEFLVSFYNNEISEKSEIFDDQFSVERPDGSNFTLKIRSTKLEDSAMYFCASSDLGEQFFGPGTRLTVL.

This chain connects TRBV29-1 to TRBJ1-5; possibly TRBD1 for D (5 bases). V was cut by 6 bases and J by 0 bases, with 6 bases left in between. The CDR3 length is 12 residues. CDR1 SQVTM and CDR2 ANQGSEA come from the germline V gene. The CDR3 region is CSVQDSNQPQHF. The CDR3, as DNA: TGCAGCGTACAGGATAGCAATCAGCCCCAGCATTTT. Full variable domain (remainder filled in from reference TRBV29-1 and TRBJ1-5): SAVISQKPSRDICQRGTSLTIQCQVDSQVTMMFWYRQQPGQSLTLIATANQGSEATYESGFVIDKFPISRPNLTFSTLTVSNMSPEDSSIYLCSVQDSNQPQHFGDGTRLSIL.

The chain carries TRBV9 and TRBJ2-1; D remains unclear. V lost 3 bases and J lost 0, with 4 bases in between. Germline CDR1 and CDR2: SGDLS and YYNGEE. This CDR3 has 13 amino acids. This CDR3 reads CASSESSYNEQFF. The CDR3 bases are TGTGCCAGCAGCGAAAGCTCCTACAATGAGCAGTTCTTC.

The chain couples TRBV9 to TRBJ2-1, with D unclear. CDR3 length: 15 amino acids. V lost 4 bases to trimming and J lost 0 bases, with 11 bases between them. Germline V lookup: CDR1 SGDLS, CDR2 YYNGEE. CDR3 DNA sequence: TGTGCCAGCAGCCTAGTGTCAGGCTCCTACAATGAGCAGTTCTTC. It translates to CASSLVSGSYNEQFF.

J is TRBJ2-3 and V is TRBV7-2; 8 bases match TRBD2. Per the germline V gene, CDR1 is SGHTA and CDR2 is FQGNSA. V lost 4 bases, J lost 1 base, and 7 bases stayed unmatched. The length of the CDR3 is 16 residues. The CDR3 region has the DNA TGTGCCAGCAGCTCCCTGAAAGCGGGAGGCACAGATACGCAGTATTTT. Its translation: CASSSLKAGGTDTQYF.

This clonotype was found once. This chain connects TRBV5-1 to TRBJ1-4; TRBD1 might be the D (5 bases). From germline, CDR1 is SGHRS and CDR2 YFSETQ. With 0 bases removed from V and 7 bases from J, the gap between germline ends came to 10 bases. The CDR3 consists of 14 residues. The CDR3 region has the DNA TGCGCCAGCAGCTTGGGTGGGACGTTTGAAAAACTGTTTTTT. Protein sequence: CASSLGGTFEKLFF.

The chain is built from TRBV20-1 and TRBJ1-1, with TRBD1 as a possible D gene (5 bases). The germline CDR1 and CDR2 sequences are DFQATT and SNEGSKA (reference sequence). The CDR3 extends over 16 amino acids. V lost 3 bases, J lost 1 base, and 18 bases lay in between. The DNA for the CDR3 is TGCAGTGCTAGCATGTTCTCTGTTACAGGGAACACTGAAGCTTTCTTT. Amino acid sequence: CSASMFSVTGNTEAFF.

The CDR3 DNA follows: TGTGCCAGCAGTGAAGGACTAGCGGTGAAAGAGACCCAGTACTTC. This codes for CASSEGLAVKETQYF. J is TRBJ2-5 and V is TRBV25-1; 10 nucleotides agree with TRBD2. CDR1 and CDR2 (germline): MGHDK, SYGVNS. The trim removed 2 bases at V and 3 bases at J, leaving 3 bases unmatched. The CDR3 length is 15 residues.

In DNA form, the CDR3 reads TGCGCCAGCAGCCAAGGTTCGGCAGCGCTTGACCTGGTGCAGTTCTTC. Translating it yields CASSQGSAALDLVQFF. The J gene is TRBJ2-1, the V gene TRBV4-1; D remains ambiguous. Germline V gives CDR1 MGHRA, CDR2 YSYEKL. The V end was cut by 1 base, the J end by 12 bases, with 22 bases between. The length of the CDR3 is 16 residues.

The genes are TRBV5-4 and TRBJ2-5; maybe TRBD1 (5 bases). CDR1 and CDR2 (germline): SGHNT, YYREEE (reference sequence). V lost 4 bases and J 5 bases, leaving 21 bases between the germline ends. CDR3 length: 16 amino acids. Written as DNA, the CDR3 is TGTGCCAGCAGCCTATTACAGGTGCCTGCCTTGGAGACCCAGTACTTC. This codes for CASSLLQVPALETQYF.

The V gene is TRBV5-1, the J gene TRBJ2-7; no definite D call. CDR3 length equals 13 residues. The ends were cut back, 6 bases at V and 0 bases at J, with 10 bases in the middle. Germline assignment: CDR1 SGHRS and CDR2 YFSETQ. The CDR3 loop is CASKDVSSYEQYF. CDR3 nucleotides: TGCGCCAGCAAGGACGTAAGCTCCTACGAGCAGTACTTC.

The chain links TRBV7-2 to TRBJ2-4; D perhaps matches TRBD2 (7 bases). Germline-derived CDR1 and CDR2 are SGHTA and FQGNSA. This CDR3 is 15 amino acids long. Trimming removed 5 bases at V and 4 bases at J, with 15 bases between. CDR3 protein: CASSPGGSGKNIQYF. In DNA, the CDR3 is TGTGCCAGCAGCCCGGGGGGCAGCGGAAAAAACATTCAGTACTTC.

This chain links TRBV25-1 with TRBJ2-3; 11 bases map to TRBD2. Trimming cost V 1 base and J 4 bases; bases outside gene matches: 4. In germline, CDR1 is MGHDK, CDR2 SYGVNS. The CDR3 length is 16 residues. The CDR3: CASSELGLAVSDTQYF. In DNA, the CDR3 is TGTGCCAGCAGTGAATTGGGACTAGCGGTATCAGATACGCAGTATTTT.

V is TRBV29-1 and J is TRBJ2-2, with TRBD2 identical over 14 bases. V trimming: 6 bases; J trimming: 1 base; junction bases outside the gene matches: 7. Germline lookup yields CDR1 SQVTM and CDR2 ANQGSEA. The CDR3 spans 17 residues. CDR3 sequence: CSVGGTSGSLNTGELFF. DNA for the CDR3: TGCAGCGTGGGGGGGACTAGCGGGAGTCTGAACACCGGGGAGCTGTTTTTT.

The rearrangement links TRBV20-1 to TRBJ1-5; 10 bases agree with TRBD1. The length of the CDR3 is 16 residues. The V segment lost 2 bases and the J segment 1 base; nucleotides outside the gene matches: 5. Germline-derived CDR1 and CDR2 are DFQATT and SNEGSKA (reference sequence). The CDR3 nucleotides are TGCAGTGCTAGATCCTGGGACAGGGGAAGCAATCAGCCCCAGCATTTT. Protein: CSARSWDRGSNQPQHF.